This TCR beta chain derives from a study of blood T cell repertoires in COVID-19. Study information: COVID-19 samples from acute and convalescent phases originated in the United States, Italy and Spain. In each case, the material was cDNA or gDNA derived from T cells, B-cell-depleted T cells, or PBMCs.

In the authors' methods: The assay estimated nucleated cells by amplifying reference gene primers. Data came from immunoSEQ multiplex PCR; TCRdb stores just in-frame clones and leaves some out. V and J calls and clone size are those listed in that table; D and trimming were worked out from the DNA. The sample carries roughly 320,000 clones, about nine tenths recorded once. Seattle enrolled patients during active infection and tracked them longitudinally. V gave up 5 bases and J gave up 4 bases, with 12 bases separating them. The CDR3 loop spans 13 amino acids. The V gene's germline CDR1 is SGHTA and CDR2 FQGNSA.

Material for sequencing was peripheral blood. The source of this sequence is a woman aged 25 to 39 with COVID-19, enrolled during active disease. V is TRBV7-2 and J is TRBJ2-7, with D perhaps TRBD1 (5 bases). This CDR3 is CASSRSDRYEQYF. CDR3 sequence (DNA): TGTGCCAGCAGCCGATCAGACAGATACGAGCAGTACTTC.